This T cell receptor (beta chain) was profiled in a study of shared clonotypes between healthy human individuals. Regarding the study as a whole: Sorted-subset samples were not fully sequenced, rarefaction indicated.

With regard to this clone: Its antigen is unknown.

Germline V lookup: CDR1 SGHRS, CDR2 YFSETQ. This CDR3 is built from 14 residues. The ends were cut back, 3 bases at V and 2 bases at J, with 12 bases in the middle. Measured with immunoSEQ multiplex PCR; TCRdb has only the in-frame clones, and not every one. This sample has about 1 million clones, with about 75% found just once. The rearrangement links TRBV5-1 to TRBJ2-7; a weak D match, TRBD1 (5 bases). The sequencing sample was made of memory CD4+ T cells sorted from blood. The sample's subset: CD45RA-negative fraction. The sequence came from a man younger than 35 in good health. The chain's CDR3 is CASSSTGGTYEQYF. DNA for the CDR3: TGCGCCAGCAGCTCCACAGGCGGTACCTACGAGCAGTACTTC. Based on the CDR3 plus reference TRBV5-1 and TRBJ2-7, the full variable domain is KAGVTQTPRYLIKTRGQQVTLSCSPISGHRSVSWYQQTPGQGLQFLFEYFSETQRNKGNFPGRFSGRQFSNSRSEMNVSTLELGDSALYLCASSSTGGTYEQYFGPGTRLTVT.